One sample yielded the 19 T cell receptor beta chains listed below, sequenced in a study of cytomegalovirus exposure and HLA in healthy donors. The PCR contained 60 Vbeta and 13 Jbeta primers. TCRdb's table, derived via immunoSEQ multiplex PCR, lists solely in-frame clones and lacks some. The table has about 200,000 clones, around 77% seen once. Sequencing was performed on PBMCs. These receptors all stem from a woman in her 30s in good health and CMV-seronegative.

The chain employs TRBV6-1 and TRBJ2-1; D gene uncertain. This CDR3 spans 12 amino acids. From germline, CDR1 is MNHNS and CDR2 SASEGT. The V gene lost 4 bases and the J gene lost 5 bases, with 6 bases spanning the gap. The CDR3 loop is CASSVANNEQFF. The CDR3, as DNA: TGTGCCAGCAGTGTAGCCAACAATGAGCAGTTCTTC.

For this clone: One junction end disagrees with the germline gene, perhaps due to a read error. The chain joins TRBV5-5 to TRBJ1-6, with unresolved D. The CDR3 has 14 amino acids. The germline V gene has CDR1 SGHKS and CDR2 YYEKEE (reference sequence). The chain's CDR3 is CASSLRLPNSPPHF. The CDR3 region has the DNA TGTGCCAGCAGCTTGAGACTGCCCAATTCACCCCCCCACTTT.

A few counts support this clone. CDR3 nucleotide sequence: TGCACCAGCAGCTTCCGGACTAGCGGGAGGTGTAACTCCTCCTACGAGCAGTACTTC. As protein: CTSSFRTSGRCNSSYEQYF. The chain is built from TRBV1 and TRBJ2-5; the table's D gene call, TRBD2, was not cross checked with the DNA. Judging by the DNA end, TRBJ2-7 fits better; the J call may be wrong. TRBV1 is given as a pseudogene. The CDR3 totals 19 residues.

V usage is TRBV6-5 and J usage is TRBJ1-1; no clear D. Between the trimmed V and J ends, which lost 2 bases and 7 bases, there was a span of 11 bases. The CDR3 has 13 amino acids. CDR1 and CDR2 (germline): MNHEY, SVGAGI. The CDR3 loop is CASSYRREVEAFF. CDR3 sequence (DNA): TGTGCCAGCAGTTACAGGAGGGAAGTTGAAGCTTTCTTT.

V gene TRBV5-1 combines with J gene TRBJ2-1, with 8 bases identical to TRBD1. There are 15 residues in the CDR3. Losses at the gene ends were 2 bases for V and 4 bases for J; bases not matched to a gene: 5. Germline values: CDR1 SGHRS, CDR2 YFSETQ. The CDR3 DNA reads TGCGCCAGCAGCTTCCGACAGGGGCCTTACAATGAGCAGTTCTTC. It codes for CASSFRQGPYNEQFF.

The rearrangement joins TRBV28 to TRBJ2-1; the match to TRBD2 covers 8 bases. The V gene's germline CDR1 is MDHEN and CDR2 SYDVKM. This CDR3 is built from 19 residues. After removal of 1 base from V and 4 bases from J, the junction contained 15 bases not matched to a gene. As DNA, the CDR3 is TGTGCCAGCAGTTTATTCCCCCTCCCTAAAGCGGGAGCTTACAATGAGCAGTTCTTC. This translates into CASSLFPLPKAGAYNEQFF.

This clone was recorded once. V gene TRBV5-4 combines with J gene TRBJ2-5, with D maybe TRBD2 (6 bases). This CDR3 is built from 13 residues. CDR1 is SGHNT and CDR2 is YYREEE in the germline V gene (reference sequence). Trimming removed 6 bases at V and 5 bases at J, with 14 bases between. The CDR3, as DNA: TGTGCCAGCAACATTCGGGGGAGTGAGACCCAGTACTTC. Its protein is CASNIRGSETQYF.

The chain joins TRBV25-1 to TRBJ1-2, with D possibly matching TRBD1 (6 bases). The CDR3 extends over 15 amino acids. Trimming took 3 bases from V and 8 from J, leaving 19 bases between them. Germline loops: CDR1 MGHDK, CDR2 SYGVNS. CDR3: CASSDPDWTARGYTF. The CDR3 nucleotides are TGTGCCAGCAGTGATCCTGATTGGACAGCTAGGGGCTACACCTTC.

The chain recombines TRBV2 with TRBJ2-7, with 11 bases matching TRBD2. Germline assignment: CDR1 SNHLY and CDR2 FYNNEI. The CDR3 sequence is 14 residues long. After removal of 4 bases from V and 6 bases from J, the junction contained 5 bases not matched to a gene. CDR3 DNA: TGTGCCAGCAGTGTACTAGCGGGAGTAAGCGAGCAGTACTTC. As protein: CASSVLAGVSEQYF. The whole variable domain, filled in from reference TRBV2 and TRBJ2-7, reads EPEVTQTPSHQVTQMGQEVILRCVPISNHLYFYWYRQILGQKVEFLVSFYNNEISEKSEIFDDQFSVERPDGSNFTLKIRSTKLEDSAMYFCASSVLAGVSEQYFGPGTRLTVT.

The J gene is TRBJ2-3, the V gene TRBV5-1; D is ambiguous. The ends were cut back, 0 bases at V and 2 bases at J, with 7 bases in the middle. Germline values: CDR1 SGHRS, CDR2 YFSETQ. The CDR3 is 14 amino acids. The CDR3 DNA sequence: TGCGCCAGCAGCTTGGCTCGTCCCACAGATACGCAGTATTTT. Translation gives CASSLARPTDTQYF.

The chain uses TRBV27 and TRBJ2-1; 9 bases line up with TRBD1. Germline assignment: CDR1 MNHEY and CDR2 SMNVEV (reference sequence). The CDR3 is 13 residues long. V dropped 6 bases and J dropped 8; count of bases not matched to a gene: 5. In DNA form, the CDR3 reads TGTGCCAGCAGGGGGACAGGGCGCCATGAGCAGTTCTTC. This encodes CASRGTGRHEQFF.

The gene calls are TRBV29-1 and TRBJ2-5; D is uncertain. V was cut by 4 bases and J by 3 bases, with 9 bases left in between. The CDR3 has 12 amino acids. Germline V gives CDR1 SQVTM, CDR2 ANQGSEA. CDR3 protein: CSVGTAKETQYF. As DNA, the CDR3 is TGCAGCGTTGGCACAGCTAAAGAGACCCAGTACTTC.

V usage is TRBV19 and J usage is TRBJ1-4; 10 bases agree with TRBD1. The germline CDR1 and CDR2 sequences are LNHDA and SQIVND (reference sequence). With 9 bases clipped from V and 7 bases from J, the junction kept 5 bases outside the gene matches. This CDR3 has 13 amino acids. CDR3 protein: CASTGTGAEKLFF. The DNA for the CDR3 is TGTGCCAGCACCGGGACAGGGGCTGAAAAACTGTTTTTT.

This clone was recorded only once. The chain links TRBV9 to TRBJ1-5, with D unresolved. CDR1 SGDLS and CDR2 YYNGEE come from the germline V gene. The CDR3 spans 13 residues. Trimming left V 0 bases short and J 10 bases short, with 11 bases between. The CDR3 protein is CASSVDWAGPQHF. The CDR3 DNA sequence: TGTGCCAGCAGCGTAGATTGGGCGGGCCCCCAGCATTTT.

The sample holds a few counts of this clone. The genes are TRBV5-4 and TRBJ2-5; possible D gene TRBD1, 5 bases. Trimming cost V 0 bases and J 11 bases, with 14 bases left between them. CDR3 length: 13 residues. From germline, CDR1 is SGHNT and CDR2 YYREEE (reference sequence). CDR3 in amino acids: CASSLGQIEPQYF. The CDR3 DNA reads as TGTGCCAGCAGCTTGGGACAGATAGAACCTCAGTACTTC.

The chain has TRBV21-1 and TRBJ1-2; TRBD1 is the table's D call and was not checked against the DNA. TRBV21-1 is designated a pseudogene. This CDR3 comprises 14 residues. In DNA, the CDR3 is TGTGCCAGCAGGGACCAAACAGGGTCTCAAGGCTACACCTTC. Amino acids: CASRDQTGSQGYTF.

The chain links TRBV2 to TRBJ2-2, with a tentative D call TRBD1 (5 bases). The germline CDR1 and CDR2 sequences are SNHLY and FYNNEI. Trimming stripped 9 bases from V and 5 bases from J, with 16 bases between. This CDR3 comprises 14 residues. Here the CDR3 DNA reads TGTGCCAGTACCTGGACAAAAAAGACCGGGGAGCTGTTTTTT. Its translation: CASTWTKKTGELFF.

This clone is a singleton in its sample. The V gene is TRBV11-2, the J gene TRBJ2-1; no definite D call. The germline V gene encodes CDR1 SGHAT and CDR2 FQNNGV. The V end was cut by 3 bases, the J end by 3 bases, with 12 bases between. The CDR3 spans 15 residues. The CDR3 spells CASSFPGRDYNEQFF. The DNA for the CDR3 is TGTGCCAGCAGCTTTCCTGGGCGAGACTACAATGAGCAGTTCTTC.

This clone was recorded only once. The chain uses TRBV4-2 and TRBJ2-1; 14 bases match TRBD2. This CDR3 comprises 16 residues. From germline, CDR1 is LGHNA and CDR2 YNFKEQ. V shed 2 bases and J 6 bases; nucleotides not matched to a gene: 3. The CDR3 nucleotides are TGTGCCAGCAGCCAAAGACTAGCGGGAGGGCCCAATGAGCAGTTCTTC. Amino acid sequence: CASSQRLAGGPNEQFF.